The rows below give T cell receptor beta chains drawn from one sample of a study of T cells in Graves' hyperthyroidism and ophthalmopathy. Each CDR3 protein is one row after TCRdb ran MiXCR on the multiplex PCR reads. The sample records about 400,000 distinct CDR3 sequences, about 15% being singletons. Sequencing was carried out using blood. The source is a woman in her 30s with Graves' ophthalmopathy. CDR3s include the opening cysteine and the closing phenylalanine or tryptophan. The D gene is left open where the match is weak. Some rows have no size entry. The others give once, few or many, or a class for an expanded clone.

V	D	size	J	DNA	CDR3
TRBV25-1	NA	NA	TRBJ1-1	TGTGCCAGCAGTGCCCAGGGTCGGGCTTTCTTT	CASSAQGRAFF
TRBV5-5	NA	NA	TRBJ2-1	TGTGCCAGCAGCTTTAGGGCAGTGACTATGAATGAGCAGTTCTTC	CASSFRAVTMNEQFF
TRBV7-2	TRBD1	many	TRBJ2-2	TGTGCCAGCAGCTTAGGGCAGGGGGCTCGGGAGCTGTTTTTT	CASSLGQGARELFF
TRBV6-1	NA	many	TRBJ2-7	TGTGCCAGCACCGAAAGTGGGGGGGGCCCCTACGAGCAGTACTTC	CASTESGGGPYEQYF
TRBV9	TRBD1	many	TRBJ2-1	TGTGCCAGCAGCACCGACAGGGCCAATGAGCAGTTCTTC	CASSTDRANEQFF
TRBV28	NA	many	TRBJ2-3	TGTGCCTTGCGTGGGACTAGCACAGATACGCAGTATTTT	CALRGTSTDTQYF
TRBV7-9	TRBD2	NA	TRBJ2-3	TGTGCCAGCAGCTCGACCTCGGGGGGGGCCACAGATACGCAGTATTTT	CASSSTSGGATDTQYF
TRBV6-1	TRBD2	few	TRBJ2-5	TGTGCCCTGCGGTATAGCGGGGGCCGACAGACCCAGTACTTC	CALRYSGGRQTQYF
TRBV20-1	TRBD1	many	TRBJ2-7	TGCAGTGCTAGATGGGCAGGGGGCTCGTACGAGCAGTACTTC	CSARWAGGSYEQYF
TRBV7-2	NA	many	TRBJ1-1	TGTGCCAGCAGCGACCGACTGACCGGACATAAAGCTTTCTTT	CASSDRLTGHKAFF
TRBV2	TRBD1	many	TRBJ2-1	TGTGCCAGCAGACCAAGACAGGACAGGGTTGAACAGTTCTTC	CASRPRQDRVEQFF
TRBV9	TRBD1	many	TRBJ1-1	TGTGCCAGCAGCGGACAGGGCGACCGGGCTTTCTTT	CASSGQGDRAFF
TRBV30	TRBD2	many	TRBJ2-1	TGTGCCTGGAGGTGGGGCGGGGGGACCTACAATGAGCAGTTCTTC	CAWRWGGGTYNEQFF
TRBV27	NA	NA	TRBJ1-5	TGTGCCTGCCCGGGGGCACGGGATCAGCCCCAGCATTTT	CACPGARDQPQHF
TRBV28	NA	few	TRBJ2-5	TGTGCCAGCAGTTTGATACAAGGCTTGAAGGGTCAAGAGACCCAGTACTTC	CASSLIQGLKGQETQYF
TRBV27	TRBD2	NA	TRBJ2-2	TGTGCCAGCAGTTACTCGAAATGGGGGGGTAGCACCGGGGAGCTGTTTTTT	CASSYSKWGGSTGELFF
TRBV4-2	TRBD1	few	TRBJ2-5	TGTGCCAGCAGCCAATCCCCGGGGGGGACAGGGGGCCAAGAGACCCAGTACTTC	CASSQSPGGTGGQETQYF
TRBV3-1	NA	many	TRBJ2-7	TGTGCCAGCAGCCGGATCAGGGACGAGCAGTACTTC	CASSRIRDEQYF
TRBV11-3	TRBD2	few	TRBJ2-1	TGTGCCAGCAGCTTAGTAGGCGGGGGGGCAAGTGAGCAGTTCTTC	CASSLVGGGASEQFF
TRBV20-1	NA	many	TRBJ1-5	TGCAGTGCTGCCGGGGACAGCAATCAGCCCCAGCATTTT	CSAAGDSNQPQHF
TRBV5-1	NA	few	TRBJ1-2	TGCGCCAGCAGCTTCAAGGGTGAATTGCCTTGGGGCTACACCTTC	CASSFKGELPWGYTF
TRBV2	NA	few	TRBJ2-7	TGTGCCAGCGGTTCAGGTCAATCCTACGAGCAGTACTTC	CASGSGQSYEQYF
TRBV12-3/TRBV12-4	NA	NA	TRBJ1-5	TGTGCCAGCAGTTTAGGTTGGGAGGGGATTAGCAATCAGCCCCGGCATTTT	CASSLGWEGISNQPRHF
TRBV4-2	TRBD1	many	TRBJ1-5	TGTGCCAGCAGCCAAGATTGGACAGGGGCCTATAGCAATCAGCCCCAGCATTTT	CASSQDWTGAYSNQPQHF
TRBV6-1	NA	few	TRBJ2-5	TGTGCCAGCAGAGAAATAGAGGGGGGGACCCAGTACTTC	CASREIEGGTQYF
TRBV7-9	NA	many	TRBJ2-5	TGTGCCAGCAGCTCATACTTTGGGATATACCAAGAGACCCAGTACTTC	CASSSYFGIYQETQYF
TRBV20-1	TRBD1	NA	TRBJ1-6	TGCAGTGCTAGTCCCGGGACAGGTAGTAATTCACCCCTCCACTTT	CSASPGTGSNSPLHF
TRBV28	NA	many	TRBJ1-2	TGTGCCAGCAGTGCTACAGGGTATGGCTACACCTTC	CASSATGYGYTF
TRBV6-5	TRBD2	few	TRBJ2-3	TGTGCCAGCAGTTATACGAGCGGGGGGGCCGGAGATACGCAGTATTTT	CASSYTSGGAGDTQYF
TRBV9	TRBD2	NA	TRBJ2-1	TGTGCCAGCAGCCCAGCGGGGGCTGGAGAGCAGTTCTTC	CASSPAGAGEQFF
TRBV2	NA	few	TRBJ2-3	TGTGCCAGCAGTGAATATAACAGGGATACGCAGTATTTT	CASSEYNRDTQYF
TRBV5-1	TRBD1	many	TRBJ2-5	TGCGCCAGCAGCACCTCAGGGGGTAGCGTGAAAGAGACCCAGTACTTC	CASSTSGGSVKETQYF
TRBV7-9	NA	NA	TRBJ1-2	TGTGCCAGCAGCTTTGACGGACCTAACTATGGCTACACCTTC	CASSFDGPNYGYTF
TRBV10-1	NA	many	TRBJ2-2	TGCGCCAGCAGTGTAAAGACACGGCCGAACACCGGGGAGCTGTTTTTT	CASSVKTRPNTGELFF
TRBV28	NA	once	TRBJ1-5	TGTGCCAGCAACCCGGGGAGTTGGGATCAGCCCCAGCATTTT	CASNPGSWDQPQHF
TRBV10-3	TRBD2	many	TRBJ2-5	TGTGCCATCAGTGAGTCTGCAGCGGGGGGCCCCGGAGAGACCCAGTACTTC	CAISESAAGGPGETQYF
TRBV5-1	NA	NA	TRBJ2-5	TGCGCCAGCAGCCGACAGGCATTACACCAAGAGACCCAGTACTTC	CASSRQALHQETQYF
TRBV15	NA	many	TRBJ2-5	TGTGCCACCAGCGTGGGCTACCAAGAGACCCAGTACTTC	CATSVGYQETQYF
TRBV20-1	NA	many	TRBJ2-5	TGCAGTGCCAGGGACGAGACCCAGTACTTC	CSARDETQYF
TRBV7-8	TRBD1	many	TRBJ1-2	TGTGCCAGCAGCTTGGGACAGGGCGGTGGCTACACCTTC	CASSLGQGGGYTF
TRBV3-1	NA	many	TRBJ2-6	TGTGCCAGCAGCCAAGATAGCCTAGCCCTCAGCCCTGGGGCCAACGTCCTGACTTTC	CASSQDSLALSPGANVLTF
TRBV7-6	TRBD1	many	TRBJ2-1	TGTGCCAGCAGCTCCGGACAGGGAGTAGGCAATGAGCAGTTCTTC	CASSSGQGVGNEQFF
TRBV19	NA	many	TRBJ1-6	TGTGCCAGTAGCCGATCTGGCGTCCAACATTCACCCCTCCACTTT	CASSRSGVQHSPLHF
TRBV5-6	NA	many	TRBJ1-2	TGTGCCAGCAGCTTGGAAAGGTTTGGCAGGTCCGGCTACACCTTC	CASSLERFGRSGYTF
TRBV28	NA	many	TRBJ1-2	TGTGCCAGCAGTTTATCGGCAGGGCCCAACTATGGCTACACCTTC	CASSLSAGPNYGYTF
TRBV7-9	TRBD1	many	TRBJ2-3	TGTGCCAGCAGCTCCAGACCCGGGACAGGGATCACAGATACGCAGTATTTT	CASSSRPGTGITDTQYF
TRBV6-2/TRBV6-3	NA	NA	TRBJ1-1	TGTGCCAGCAACCAGGGCCCTGAAGCTTTCTTT	CASNQGPEAFF
TRBV12-3/TRBV12-4	TRBD1	few	TRBJ1-4	TGTGCCAGCAGCGCGAACAGGGGAGGTACTAATGAAAAACTGTTTTTT	CASSANRGGTNEKLFF
TRBV20-1	TRBD1	NA	TRBJ2-3	TGCAGTGCTCCCTCACTTTTGACAGGGGCCGACCTCACAGATACGCAGTATTTT	CSAPSLLTGADLTDTQYF
TRBV2	NA	many	TRBJ2-2	TGTGCCAGCAGTGAAGGGCAGGGTTCGTCGATTTTCACCGGGGAGCTGTTTTTT	CASSEGQGSSIFTGELFF
TRBV20-1	TRBD2	few	TRBJ2-3	TGCAGTGCAACGGGAGGAGATACGCAGTATTTT	CSATGGDTQYF
TRBV28	TRBD1	few	TRBJ2-7	TGTGCCAGCAGTTCCCACCTGGGACAGGACTCTGAAGAGCAGTACTTC	CASSSHLGQDSEEQYF
TRBV2	NA	many	TRBJ2-2	TGTGCCAGCAGTGAAGTACTCGGGGTTATGGGGGAGCTGTTTTTT	CASSEVLGVMGELFF
TRBV4-2	TRBD1	NA	TRBJ1-6	TGTGCCAGCAGCCAGGAGACAGGGGTGGTTTCACCCCTCCACTTT	CASSQETGVVSPLHF
TRBV7-2	TRBD2	NA	TRBJ2-1	TGTGCCAGCAGTGAAGCAATGGCGGGAGCGGGCAATGAGCAGTTCTTC	CASSEAMAGAGNEQFF
TRBV2	NA	many	TRBJ2-7	TGTGCCAGCAAGGAAGGGGGGTTCGGAACCTACGAGCAGTACTTC	CASKEGGFGTYEQYF
TRBV28	TRBD1	NA	TRBJ2-1	TGTGCCAGCAGTCCCGGACAGGGGCGATACAATGAGCAGTTCTTC	CASSPGQGRYNEQFF
TRBV12-3/TRBV12-4	NA	many	TRBJ2-1	TGTGCCAGCAGTTTAGGAGGGGCCGGCAATGAGCAGTTCTTC	CASSLGGAGNEQFF
TRBV7-2	NA	many	TRBJ2-2	TGTGCCAGCAGCTTCAGGGGGGACTCCCGGGAGCTGTTTTTT	CASSFRGDSRELFF